These 21 T cell receptor beta chains originate from one sample sequenced in a study of cytomegalovirus exposure and HLA in healthy donors. Produced via immunoSEQ multiplex PCR; TCRdb's table is partial and in-frame only. This sample carries about 180,000 clones, approximately 90% of them seen once, and the ten largest clones take roughly 1.5%. Sequenced: PBMCs. The origin of the receptors is a woman in her twenties or thirties in good health and CMV-seronegative.

The chain carries TRBV4-2 and TRBJ2-2; TRBD2 aligns across 9 bases. Germline CDR1 LGHNA, CDR2 YNFKEQ. V shed 1 base, J shed 7 bases, and the junction held 13 bases outside the gene matches. The CDR3 sequence is 18 residues long. CDR3 region: CASSQADGAAGGGGELFF. The CDR3 DNA reads as TGTGCCAGCAGCCAAGCCGATGGGGCAGCGGGGGGCGGCGGGGAGCTGTTTTTT.

This clone appeared a single time. For the CDR3, the DNA is TGTGCCAGCAGCTACCTCGCGGGCGATGGACTAAGCTATGGCTACACCTTC. As protein: CASSYLAGDGLSYGYTF. The chain recombines TRBV7-8 with TRBJ1-2, with unresolved D. Germline loops: CDR1 SGHVS, CDR2 FQNEAQ. There are 17 residues in the CDR3. The V end was cut by 4 bases, the J end by 4 bases, with 22 bases between.

This chain connects TRBV7-9 to TRBJ1-2; 7 nucleotides match TRBD1. V gave up 2 bases and J gave up 3 bases; unmatched junction bases: 6. The germline CDR1 and CDR2 sequences are SEHNR and FQNEAQ (reference sequence). CDR3 size: 15 residues. The CDR3 loop is CASSLRDRAYYGYTF. The CDR3 DNA reads TGTGCCAGCAGCTTACGGGACAGAGCTTACTATGGCTACACCTTC. Full variable domain (rest looked up from reference TRBV7-9 and TRBJ1-2): DTGVSQNPRHKITKRGQNVTFRCDPISEHNRLYWYRQTLGQGPEFLTYFQNEAQLEKSRLLSDRFSAERPKGSFSTLEIQRTEQGDSAMYLCASSLRDRAYYGYTFGSGTRLTVV.

The genes are TRBV4-1 and TRBJ1-2, with D perhaps TRBD1 (5 bases). The CDR3 length is 17 residues. Germline lookup yields CDR1 MGHRA and CDR2 YSYEKL. V lost 2 bases to trimming and J lost 4 bases, with 20 bases between them. The CDR3 nucleotides read TGCGCCAGCAGCCAACAGCGGGTCTTCAGGGAGGGCTATGGCTACACCTTC. It is translated as CASSQQRVFREGYGYTF.

This chain's CDR3 is CASRQYGYTF. The CDR3 DNA is TGTGCCAGCAGACAGTATGGCTACACCTTC. The chain has TRBV6-6 and TRBJ1-2; D gene uncertain. The V gene's germline CDR1 is MNHNY and CDR2 SVGAGI (reference sequence). The CDR3 totals 10 residues. V was cut by 6 bases and J by 5 bases, with 4 bases left in between.

This clone was seen more than once but under ten times. In DNA, the CDR3 is TGTGCCAGCAGCTCGACAGGGGCCAGAAACACCATATATTTT. Translated: CASSSTGARNTIYF. The chain combines TRBV7-9 with TRBJ1-3; 8 nucleotides agree with TRBD1. The CDR3 is 14 residues long. V shed 4 bases and J 5 bases; nucleotides not matched to a gene: 4. CDR1 and CDR2 (germline): SEHNR, FQNEAQ (reference sequence).

This sequence joins TRBV6-5 and TRBJ2-7; the D gene is possibly TRBD1 (6 bases). This CDR3 is built from 14 residues. Per the germline V gene, CDR1 is MNHEY and CDR2 is SVGAGI. The germline V and J ends were trimmed by 1 base and 4 bases, with 11 bases remaining between them. The chain's CDR3 is CASSYYPGAYEQYF. CDR3 nucleotide sequence: TGTGCCAGCAGTTACTATCCAGGGGCGTACGAGCAGTACTTC.

The V gene is TRBV4-1, the J gene TRBJ1-2; maybe TRBD1 (5 bases). The ends were cut back, 4 bases at V and 3 bases at J, with 12 bases in the middle. Germline V CDR1 and CDR2: MGHRA, YSYEKL. The CDR3 length is 14 residues. For the CDR3, the DNA is TGCGCCAGCAGCCCCCTAAAGGGGTACTATGGCTACACCTTC. Translation: CASSPLKGYYGYTF.

The rearrangement joins TRBV6-1 to TRBJ1-4, with D possibly being TRBD1 (6 bases). The CDR3 extends over 11 amino acids. V gave up 6 bases and J gave up 16 bases, with 15 bases separating them. Per germline, CDR1 MNHNS and CDR2 SASEGT. Here the CDR3 reads CASRGQSFPFF. CDR3 in DNA: TGTGCCAGCAGAGGACAGAGTTTCCCGTTTTTT.

This chain uses TRBV5-6 with TRBJ2-7, with D tentatively TRBD1 (5 bases). V was shortened by 4 bases and J by 4 bases, with 15 bases between the two germline ends. Germline CDR1 SGHDT, CDR2 YYEEEE. CDR3 size: 14 residues. Here the CDR3 reads CASSHRQPMYEQYF. The DNA of the CDR3 is TGTGCCAGCAGCCATAGACAGCCGATGTACGAGCAGTACTTC.

V is TRBV6-4 and J is TRBJ2-3, with TRBD2 identical over 7 bases. Germline trimming cut 1 base from V and 0 bases from J; bases unmatched to any gene: 4. Germline CDR1 and CDR2: MRHNA and SNTAGT. The CDR3 runs to 16 residues. CDR3 DNA: TGTGCCAGCAGTGACTTAGCTAGCGGTAGCACAGATACGCAGTATTTT. Amino acids: CASSDLASGSTDTQYF.

This chain links TRBV19 with TRBJ2-7; no definite D call. The V gene's germline CDR1 is LNHDA and CDR2 SQIVND (reference sequence). There are 16 residues in the CDR3. V was shortened by 3 bases and J by 2 bases, with 17 bases between the two germline ends. CDR3 DNA: TGTGCCAGTAGTATTAAGTACAGCTTTATCACCTACGAGCAGTACTTC. Protein sequence: CASSIKYSFITYEQYF.

V gene TRBV7-9 combines with J gene TRBJ1-2, with TRBD1 matching over 8 bases. The CDR3 loop spans 14 amino acids. With V trimmed by 5 bases and J by 6 bases, 8 bases remained unmatched. CDR1 SEHNR and CDR2 FQNEAQ come from the germline V gene (reference sequence). CDR3 coding DNA: TGTGCCAGCAGCCGAGGACAGGGTCTAGATGGCTACACCTTC. Protein: CASSRGQGLDGYTF.

The chain combines TRBV11-3 with TRBJ2-1; D is unresolved. Trimming took 2 bases from V and 2 from J, leaving 7 bases between them. The CDR3 is 14 amino acids. CDR1 and CDR2 (germline): SGHNT, YENEEA. CDR3 in DNA: TGTGCCAGCAGCTTACGAGAGGCCTACAATGAGCAGTTCTTC. This gives the protein CASSLREAYNEQFF.

The chain is built from TRBV10-3 and TRBJ1-3; perhaps TRBD1 as D (6 bases). Germline CDR1 reads ENHRY; CDR2 reads SYGVKD. V was shortened by 6 bases and J by 9 bases, with 12 bases between the two germline ends. This CDR3 comprises 12 residues. The CDR3 sequence is CAIRGATPTIYF. CDR3 DNA: TGTGCCATCAGGGGGGCTACACCCACCATATATTTT.

The CDR3 nucleotides are TGCGCCAGCAGCTTGGTTCCGGGGTTGGGAGGAAACACCATATATTTT. Protein: CASSLVPGLGGNTIYF. The chain uses TRBV5-1 and TRBJ1-3; no clear D. The germline CDR1 and CDR2 sequences are SGHRS and YFSETQ. CDR3 length equals 16 residues. V was cut by 0 bases and J by 4 bases, with 14 bases left in between.

The rearrangement joins TRBV29-1 to TRBJ1-1; 7 bases match TRBD1. The CDR3 sequence is 14 residues long. V shed 3 bases, J shed 0 bases, and the junction held 4 bases outside the gene matches. Germline V gives CDR1 SQVTM, CDR2 ANQGSEA. DNA of the CDR3: TGCAGCGTTGATGGGACAGCTATGAACACTGAAGCTTTCTTT. Translating it yields CSVDGTAMNTEAFF. Full variable domain (rest looked up from reference TRBV29-1 and TRBJ1-1): SAVISQKPSRDICQRGTSLTIQCQVDSQVTMMFWYRQQPGQSLTLIATANQGSEATYESGFVIDKFPISRPNLTFSTLTVSNMSPEDSSIYLCSVDGTAMNTEAFFGQGTRLTVV.

V gene TRBV5-8 combines with J gene TRBJ1-5; D remains ambiguous. Germline V CDR1 and CDR2: SGHTS, YDEGEE. This CDR3 spans 12 amino acids. The V gene lost 4 bases and the J gene lost 7 bases, with 9 bases spanning the gap. The CDR3 DNA sequence: TGTGCCAGCAGCGAACGACTGCAGCCCCAGCATTTT. Its protein is CASSERLQPQHF.

J is TRBJ2-7 and V is TRBV10-1, with D hard to call. The CDR3 runs 12 residues. Trimming took off 2 bases at V and 5 bases at J, with 7 bases between the two ends. Looked up from germline, CDR1 is WNHNN and CDR2 is SYGVQD (reference sequence). The CDR3 DNA reads as TGCGCCAGCAGTGAGGGAGTCCACGAGCAGTACTTC. It is translated as CASSEGVHEQYF.

The rearrangement links TRBV6-4 to TRBJ2-2, with a tentative D call TRBD1 (5 bases). The CDR3 has 13 residues. V dropped 5 bases and J dropped 4 bases, with 8 bases sitting between them. Per germline, CDR1 MRHNA and CDR2 SNTAGT. The CDR3 DNA reads as TGTGCCAGCAGTAAAGGGGTCACCGGGGAGCTGTTTTTT. This gives the protein CASSKGVTGELFF.

J is TRBJ1-5 and V is TRBV10-1, with D uncertain. The V gene lost 3 bases and the J gene lost 4 bases, with 10 bases spanning the gap. This CDR3 spans 14 amino acids. Germline lookup yields CDR1 WNHNN and CDR2 SYGVQD (reference sequence). CDR3 protein: CASSDSGSNQPQHF. The CDR3 bases are TGCGCCAGCAGTGATTCGGGGAGTAATCAGCCCCAGCATTTT.